This entry is about one T cell receptor (beta chain). Its specificity is not known. The CDR3 covers 16 residues. Trimming took off 3 bases at V and 0 bases at J, with 15 bases between the two ends. CDR1 is SGHRS and CDR2 is YFSETQ in the germline V gene. Sequenced by immunoSEQ multiplex PCR; TCRdb stores in-frame clones only, minus some. In the table there are 70,000 to 95,000 clones, 75% to 90% of which are singletons. The data originate from a study of OX40 agonist ivuxolimab in advanced cancers. General observations from the study: At 0.1 to 3.0 mg/kg and by week 6, CD4+ and CD8+ T cells in the blood had expanded clonally.

The sample in question was CD4+ or CD8+ T cells sorted from blood, obtained in a trial of the OX40 agonist ivuxolimab. The clonotype comes from an adult with an advanced solid tumor such as melanoma, head and neck, liver or kidney cancer. The genes are TRBV5-1 and TRBJ1-1, with D perhaps TRBD1 (6 bases). The CDR3 spells CASSSLGGAMNTEAFF. DNA of the CDR3: TGCGCCAGCAGCTCCCTGGGGGGGGCCATGAACACTGAAGCTTTCTTT.